This T cell receptor (beta chain) was found in a study of cytomegalovirus exposure and HLA in healthy donors. Findings of the study overall: Later on, analysis showed that most CMV-associated TCR beta chains appeared to be HLA-restricted. Later analysis showed TCR association rates varying by HLA locus, highest for DRB1 and lowest for HLA-C. In vitro work confirmed that a few CMV-associated chains recognize CMV antigens.

In the case of this clone: Its matching antigen is unknown.

The PCR ran on 60 Vbeta and 13 Jbeta primers. Only in-frame clones appear in the TCRdb table, and some are missing; sequencing was by immunoSEQ multiplex PCR. Of 95,000 to 130,000 clones in the sample, about four fifths were seen once. V gave up 3 bases and J gave up 0 bases, with 14 bases separating them. The CDR3 length is 16 residues. Germline V gene lookup returns CDR1 MNHEY and CDR2 SMNVEV (reference sequence). V usage is TRBV27 and J usage is TRBJ1-1; TRBD1 might be the D (6 bases). This clonotype was sampled from a woman aged 18-29 years in good health and CMV-seronegative. The sequenced sample was PBMCs. The CDR3 bases are TGTGCCAGCAGTTTTGAGGGGGTTGGGATGAACACTGAAGCTTTCTTT. Protein: CASSFEGVGMNTEAFF.